This TCR beta chain emerged from a study of identical twins. The authors used template switching to add a universal primer site and gave cDNA unique molecular identifiers. TCRdb redid the calling of the 5' RACE reads with MiXCR, one entry per CDR3 protein. The sample carries 100,000 to 110,000 distinct CDR3 sequences, 5.9% recorded once. This clonotype was detected ten times or more. The trim removed 2 bases at V and 3 bases at J, leaving 6 bases unmatched. Germline values: CDR1 SGHDN, CDR2 FVKESK. The CDR3 totals 17 residues. The chain carries TRBV14 and TRBJ2-1; 11 bases fit TRBD2. The sequencing input was memory T cells sorted from blood. The TCR comes from a woman between 45 and 60 years old in good health. The CDR3 protein is CASSQTSGRDIYNEQFF. CDR3 coding DNA: TGTGCCAGCAGCCAAACTAGCGGGAGAGATATCTACAATGAGCAGTTCTTC. The full variable domain, completed using reference TRBV14 and TRBJ2-1, is EAGVTQFPSHSVIEKGQTVTLRCDPISGHDNLYWYRRVMGKEIKFLLHFVKESKQDESGMPNNRFLAERTGGTYSTLKVQPAELEDSGVYFCASSQTSGRDIYNEQFFGPGTRLTVL.